The 8 T cell receptor beta chains given below trace back to one sample, sequenced in a study of cytomegalovirus exposure and HLA in healthy donors. Sequenced by immunoSEQ multiplex PCR; TCRdb stores in-frame clones only, minus some. Found here are some 150,000 clones, approximately 90% of them singletons; the top ten hold about 0.64%. The specimen was PBMCs. These receptors originate from a man between 18 and 29 years old in good health and CMV-seronegative.

V is TRBV7-9 and J is TRBJ1-2; 9 positions match TRBD1. The trim removed 5 bases at V and 3 bases at J, leaving 4 bases unmatched. Germline CDR1 reads SEHNR; CDR2 reads FQNEAQ (reference sequence). The CDR3 spans 14 residues. CDR3 in amino acids: CASSVTGGDYGYTF. The CDR3 DNA follows: TGTGCCAGCAGCGTAACAGGGGGCGACTATGGCTACACCTTC.

This clone was seen a single time. The chain recombines TRBV5-4 with TRBJ2-1; 10 bases are a match to TRBD1. Germline CDR1 and CDR2: SGHNT and YYREEE (reference sequence). The CDR3 spans 15 residues. V was clipped by 5 bases and J by 6 bases; unmatched bases: 8. CDR3 region: CASSKGTGAGNEQFF. In nucleotides, the CDR3 is TGTGCCAGCAGTAAGGGGACAGGGGCCGGCAATGAGCAGTTCTTC.

The rearrangement uses TRBV27 and TRBJ2-7; 8 bases match TRBD2. The germline gives CDR1 MNHEY, CDR2 SMNVEV (reference sequence). CDR3 size: 15 residues. The ends lost 4 bases at V and 0 bases at J; junction bases unmatched: 5. CDR3 region: CASSSISGASYEQYF. The CDR3 bases are TGTGCCAGCAGTTCTATTAGCGGGGCCTCCTACGAGCAGTACTTC.

The chain employs TRBV18 and TRBJ1-1; the match to TRBD1 covers 7 bases. Germline values: CDR1 KGHSH, CDR2 LQKENI. This CDR3 spans 16 amino acids. The ends lost 4 bases at V and 1 base at J; junction bases unmatched: 9. The chain's CDR3 is CASSRTGALWNTEAFF. In DNA form, the CDR3 reads TGTGCCAGCTCACGGACAGGAGCGTTATGGAACACTGAAGCTTTCTTT. Looking up the rest from reference TRBV18 and TRBJ1-1 gives the full variable domain: NAGVMQNPRHLVRRRGQEARLRCSPMKGHSHVYWYRQLPEEGLKFMVYLQKENIIDESGMPKERFSAEFPKEGPSILRIQQVVRGDSAAYFCASSRTGALWNTEAFFGQGTRLTVV.

The chain combines TRBV10-3 with TRBJ2-7; D is perhaps TRBD2 (5 bases). The CDR3 is 13 amino acids. CDR1 and CDR2 from the germline V gene are ENHRY and SYGVKD. Trimming removed 3 bases from V and 5 bases from J, with 11 bases in between. The CDR3 sequence: CAISDEGFDEQYV. CDR3 nucleotides: TGTGCCATCAGTGATGAGGGTTTCGACGAGCAGTACGTC.

V and J are TRBV6-5 and TRBJ1-2, with D possibly matching TRBD1 (5 bases). CDR3 size: 15 residues. Germline V CDR1 and CDR2: MNHEY, SVGAGI. The germline V and J ends were trimmed by 4 bases and 3 bases, with 15 bases remaining between them. CDR3 nucleotide sequence: TGTGCCAGCAGTTTCGTTGGCAGGGAAGACTATGGCTACACCTTC. Translating gives CASSFVGREDYGYTF.

V and J are TRBV18 and TRBJ2-7; 7 nucleotides match TRBD1. V was clipped by 4 bases and J by 0 bases; unmatched bases: 6. Germline V gives CDR1 KGHSH, CDR2 LQKENI. The CDR3 totals 15 residues. The CDR3 reads CASSQGTASSYEQYV. The DNA for the CDR3 is TGTGCCAGCTCACAAGGGACAGCAAGCTCCTACGAGCAGTACGTC.

This clone was seen once. The V gene is TRBV30, the J gene TRBJ2-1; weak D call: TRBD2 (5 bases). V was cut by 2 bases and J by 4 bases, with 9 bases left in between. This CDR3 spans 13 amino acids. Per the germline V gene, CDR1 is GTSNPN and CDR2 is SVGIG (reference sequence). CDR3 bases: TGTGCCTGGAGTAGCGGACCGTACAATGAGCAGTTCTTC. As protein: CAWSSGPYNEQFF.